A single sample gave rise to the 8 T cell receptor beta chains below, sequenced in a study of blood T cells in healthy people across ages. A J-beta primer mix and a sample-barcoded 5' primer were used in a second PCR of roughly 7 to 12 cycles. TCRdb recomputed calls from the 5' RACE reads with MiXCR, one row per CDR3 protein. The repertoire holds 600,000 or so distinct CDR3 sequences, around 21% seen once, with 3% to 4.5% in the top ten. Sequenced material: blood. The receptors derive from a man between 65 and 79 years old in good health.

The chain links TRBV6-5 to TRBJ1-5; D is possibly TRBD1 (5 bases). Germline CDR1 MNHEY, CDR2 SVGAGI. The V end lost 5 bases, the J end lost 6 bases, and 11 bases lay between the germline ends. This CDR3 is built from 13 residues. This CDR3 is CASSLTQGQPQHF. The DNA for the CDR3 is TGTGCCAGCAGTCTCACTCAGGGTCAGCCCCAGCATTTT.

The chain uses TRBV24-1 and TRBJ2-5, with D unresolved. The tail of the sequence fits TRBJ2-7 better, so the J call may be wrong. Germline V gene data show CDR1 as KGHDR and CDR2 as SFDVKD. The CDR3 covers 11 residues. The CDR3 region has the DNA TGTGCCACCAGTGCGGGCGACGAGCAGTACTTC. Translating it yields CATSAGDEQYF.

The sample holds a few counts of this clonotype. The J gene is TRBJ1-2, the V gene TRBV6-5; perhaps TRBD1 as D (5 bases). Between the trimmed V and J ends, which lost 3 bases and 4 bases, there was a span of 15 bases. The CDR3 contains 15 residues. Germline V gives CDR1 MNHEY, CDR2 SVGAGI. The CDR3 loop is CASSYVGGTPYGYTF. The CDR3 DNA reads as TGTGCCAGCAGTTATGTTGGAGGGACCCCCTATGGCTACACCTTC.

The genes are TRBV20-1 and TRBJ2-1; TRBD2 matches at 12 bases. The CDR3 runs 20 residues. Trimming at V came to 2 bases and at J to 0 bases, leaving 14 bases not matched to a gene. Germline V CDR1 and CDR2: DFQATT, SNEGSKA (reference sequence). The CDR3 reads CSARRLAGVIGLSSYNEQFF. As DNA, the CDR3 is TGCAGTGCTAGAAGACTAGCGGGAGTTATAGGCCTGAGCTCCTACAATGAGCAGTTCTTC.

The V call is TRBV29-1, the J call TRBJ1-4; D gene unclear. There are 13 residues in the CDR3. The ends were cut back, 2 bases at V and 5 bases at J, with 9 bases in the middle. Germline lookup yields CDR1 SQVTM and CDR2 ANQGSEA. CDR3 protein: CSVERSPNEKLFF. In nucleotides, the CDR3 is TGCAGCGTTGAACGTAGTCCGAATGAAAAACTGTTTTTT. Filled out from reference TRBV29-1 and TRBJ1-4, the complete variable domain reads SAVISQKPSRDICQRGTSLTIQCQVDSQVTMMFWYRQQPGQSLTLIATANQGSEATYESGFVIDKFPISRPNLTFSTLTVSNMSPEDSSIYLCSVERSPNEKLFFGSGTQLSVL.

The chain joins TRBV20-1 to TRBJ1-4; 12 bases match TRBD1. Germline V gives CDR1 DFQATT, CDR2 SNEGSKA (reference sequence). With V trimmed by 3 bases and J by 2 bases, 16 bases remained unmatched. The CDR3 is 20 amino acids. The CDR3 nucleotides read TGCAGTGCTAGTGCCCCGCCGGGACAGGGGGCCGTTGGCACTAATGAAAAACTGTTTTTT. Its protein product is CSASAPPGQGAVGTNEKLFF.

The chain carries TRBV7-2 and TRBJ2-7, with TRBD2 matching over 11 bases. Looked up from germline, CDR1 is SGHTA and CDR2 is FQGNSA. This CDR3 contains 14 residues. Trimming at V came to 5 bases and at J to 3 bases, leaving 3 bases not matched to a gene. The CDR3 loop reads CASSVSGGDYEQYF. CDR3 in DNA: TGTGCCAGCAGCGTTAGCGGGGGGGACTACGAGCAGTACTTC.

In this sample, this clonotype turned up a few times. The chain has TRBV3-1 and TRBJ2-1, with TRBD2 as a possible D gene (5 bases). The DNA end lines up better with TRBJ2-5; the J call may be wrong. The CDR3 loop spans 13 amino acids. Germline V gene data show CDR1 as LGHDT and CDR2 as YNNKEL (reference sequence). The CDR3 here is CASTPRGPETQYF. The CDR3 DNA sequence: TGTGCCAGCACCCCCCGGGGTCCGGAGACCCAGTACTTC.